This T cell receptor beta chain was captured by sequencing in a study of naive and memory T cell subsets. This clonotype was counted ten times or more. Its target is not known. General study points: TCR transcript changes with activation or differentiation may affect this RNA method.

Amplification of ligated cDNA took four PCR rounds with SP2 and nested alpha and beta constant primers. TCRdb reanalysed the UMI-ligation and nested PCR reads using MiXCR and keeps one entry per CDR3 protein. The sample lists more than 20,000 distinct CDR3 sequences, roughly 5.2% occurring once. V lost 6 bases, J lost 3 bases, and 14 bases lay in between. From germline, CDR1 is KGHSH and CDR2 LQKENI. CDR3 length equals 14 residues. TCR cDNA received a 3' ligated oligonucleotide that carried a UMI. Whole-blood samples were over 2 ml of peripheral blood from healthy adult volunteers. This TCR was recovered from an adult in good health. This sequence joins TRBV18 and TRBJ1-1; possibly TRBD1 for D (6 bases). Source material: blood. The CDR3 DNA sequence: TGTGCCAGCTCCAAGGACAGTTTGCACACTGAAGCTTTCTTT. As protein: CASSKDSLHTEAFF. Combining the CDR3 with reference TRBV18 and TRBJ1-1 gives the whole variable domain NAGVMQNPRHLVRRRGQEARLRCSPMKGHSHVYWYRQLPEEGLKFMVYLQKENIIDESGMPKERFSAEFPKEGPSILRIQQVVRGDSAAYFCASSKDSLHTEAFFGQGTRLTVV.